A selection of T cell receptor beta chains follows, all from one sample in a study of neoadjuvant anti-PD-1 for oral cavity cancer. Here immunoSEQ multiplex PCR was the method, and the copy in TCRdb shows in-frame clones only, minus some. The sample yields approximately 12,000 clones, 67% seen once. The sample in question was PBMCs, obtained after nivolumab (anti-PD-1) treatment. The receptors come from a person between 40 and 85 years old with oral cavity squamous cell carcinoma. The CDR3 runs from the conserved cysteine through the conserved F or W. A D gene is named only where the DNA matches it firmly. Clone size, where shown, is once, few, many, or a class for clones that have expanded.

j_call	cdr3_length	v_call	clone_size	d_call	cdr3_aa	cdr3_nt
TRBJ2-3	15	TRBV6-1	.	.	CASSDLTTSTDTQYF	TGTGCCAGCAGTGACCTTACCACTAGCACAGATACGCAGTATTTT
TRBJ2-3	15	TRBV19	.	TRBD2	CASSRTSGKTDTQYF	TGTGCCAGTAGTCGGACTAGCGGGAAGACAGATACGCAGTATTTT
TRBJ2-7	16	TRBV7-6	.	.	CASSSTGVGKSYEQYF	TGTGCCAGCAGCTCGACCGGGGTGGGGAAATCCTACGAGCAGTACTTC
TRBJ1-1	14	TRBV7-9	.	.	CASSTRVGNTEAFF	TGTGCCAGCAGCACCAGGGTAGGGAACACTGAAGCTTTCTTT
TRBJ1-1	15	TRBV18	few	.	CASSPLRGGVTEAFF	TGTGCCAGCTCACCACTACGAGGGGGGGTAACTGAAGCTTTCTTT
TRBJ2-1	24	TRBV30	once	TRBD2	CAWSVMMGREVFQPGGISYNEQFF	TGTGCCTGGAGTGTAATGATGGGCAGGGAGGTTTTTCAGCCGGGAGGTATCTCCTACAATGAGCAGTTCTTC
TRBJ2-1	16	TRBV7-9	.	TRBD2	CASSPLPGLAGDEQFF	TGTGCCAGCAGCCCCCTCCCGGGACTAGCGGGAGATGAGCAGTTCTTC
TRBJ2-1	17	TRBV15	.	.	CATSGGEWGSSYNEQFF	TGTGCCACCAGCGGGGGTGAATGGGGGAGCTCCTACAATGAGCAGTTCTTC
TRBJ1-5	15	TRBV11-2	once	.	CASSSWEGAIQPQHF	TGTGCCAGCAGCTCGTGGGAGGGCGCAATCCAGCCCCAGCATTTT
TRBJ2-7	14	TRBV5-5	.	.	CASSFAGGFYEQYF	TGTGCCAGCAGCTTCGCAGGAGGTTTCTACGAGCAGTACTTC
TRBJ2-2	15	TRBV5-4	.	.	CASSTWTGNTGELFF	TGTGCCAGCAGCACCTGGACGGGGAACACCGGGGAGCTGTTTTTT
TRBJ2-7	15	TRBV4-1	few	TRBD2	CASSQEGTISYEQYF	TGCGCCAGCAGCCAAGAAGGGACTATCTCCTACGAGCAGTACTTC
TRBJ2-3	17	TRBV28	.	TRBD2	CASSPQGLAGPTDTQYF	TGTGCCAGCAGTCCCCAGGGACTAGCGGGACCCACAGATACGCAGTATTTT
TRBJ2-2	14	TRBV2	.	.	CASRTSGGFRELFF	TGTGCCAGCAGAACCTCTGGCGGGTTCAGGGAGCTGTTTTTT
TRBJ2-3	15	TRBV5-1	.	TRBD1	CASAGGTGPSDTQYF	TGCGCCAGCGCCGGCGGGACAGGGCCATCCGATACGCAGTATTTT
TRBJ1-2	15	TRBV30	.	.	CAWSRFTPGHHGYTF	TGTGCCTGGAGCCGCTTCACTCCGGGACATCATGGCTACACCTTC
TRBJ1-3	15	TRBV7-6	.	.	CASSLSPGSGNTIYF	TGTGCCAGCAGCTTATCTCCCGGGTCAGGAAACACCATATATTTT
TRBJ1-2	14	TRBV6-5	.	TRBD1	CASRLGTGGRGYTF	TGTGCCAGCAGGCTCGGGACAGGCGGGAGGGGCTACACCTTC
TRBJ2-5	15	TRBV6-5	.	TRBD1	CASSYSRGISETQYF	TGTGCCAGCAGTTACTCCAGGGGGATCTCAGAGACCCAGTACTTC
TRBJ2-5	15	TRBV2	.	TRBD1	CASSREGQNQETQYF	TGTGCCAGCAGCCGCGAGGGACAGAACCAAGAGACCCAGTACTTC
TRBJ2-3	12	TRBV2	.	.	CASRFGDWAQYF	TGTGCCAGCAGATTCGGGGACTGGGCGCAGTATTTT